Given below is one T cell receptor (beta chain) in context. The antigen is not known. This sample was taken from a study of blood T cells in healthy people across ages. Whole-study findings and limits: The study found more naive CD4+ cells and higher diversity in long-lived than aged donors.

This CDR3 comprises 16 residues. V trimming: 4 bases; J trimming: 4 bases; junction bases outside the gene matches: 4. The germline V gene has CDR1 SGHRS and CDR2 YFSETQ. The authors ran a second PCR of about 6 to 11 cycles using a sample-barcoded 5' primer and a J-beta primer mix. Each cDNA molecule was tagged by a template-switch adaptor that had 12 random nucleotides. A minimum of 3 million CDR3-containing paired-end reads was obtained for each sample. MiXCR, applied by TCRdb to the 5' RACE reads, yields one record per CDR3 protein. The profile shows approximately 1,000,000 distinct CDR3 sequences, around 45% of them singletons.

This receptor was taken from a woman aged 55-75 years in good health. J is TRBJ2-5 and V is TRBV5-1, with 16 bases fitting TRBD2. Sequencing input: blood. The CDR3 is CASSQGLAGGSETQYF. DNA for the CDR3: TGCGCCAGCAGCCAGGGACTAGCGGGAGGGTCAGAGACCCAGTACTTC.